The entry below gives a single T cell receptor (beta chain) sequence along with its context. As yet, its antigen is unknown. The sample originates from a study of response to subunit inactivated influenza vaccine. Overall study results and limits: Seasonal influenza vaccination, on each occasion, was suggested by the authors to recruit few new T cells.

TCRdb independently ran MiXCR on the RT-PCR reads; one entry per CDR3 protein. In the table there are some 500,000 distinct CDR3 sequences, 13% of which are singletons. The CDR3 sequence is 14 residues long. V gave up 3 bases and J gave up 1 base, with 10 bases separating them. CDR1 is MGHDK, CDR2 SYGVNS, per germline. The TCR sequence derives from a man between 45 and 60 years old who received an inactivated influenza vaccine. V and J are TRBV25-1 and TRBJ2-7; D gene ambiguous. Sequences were derived from PBMCs from blood, sampled roughly 47 days after vaccination. The CDR3 DNA reads as TGTGCCAGCAGTGACCCTAAGATTTCCTACGAGCAGTACTTC. It is translated as CASSDPKISYEQYF.